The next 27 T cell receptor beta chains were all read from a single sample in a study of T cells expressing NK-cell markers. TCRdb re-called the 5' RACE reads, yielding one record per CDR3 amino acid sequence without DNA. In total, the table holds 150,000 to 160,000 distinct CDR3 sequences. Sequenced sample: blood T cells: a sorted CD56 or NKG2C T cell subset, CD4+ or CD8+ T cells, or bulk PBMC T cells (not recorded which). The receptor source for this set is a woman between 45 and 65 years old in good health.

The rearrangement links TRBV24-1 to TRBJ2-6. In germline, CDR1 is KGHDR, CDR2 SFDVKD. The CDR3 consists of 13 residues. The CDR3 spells CATSPSGANVLTF.

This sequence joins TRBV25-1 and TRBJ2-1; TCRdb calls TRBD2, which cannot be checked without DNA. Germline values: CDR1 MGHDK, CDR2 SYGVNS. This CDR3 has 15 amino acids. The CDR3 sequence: CASTTSSGSYNEQFF.

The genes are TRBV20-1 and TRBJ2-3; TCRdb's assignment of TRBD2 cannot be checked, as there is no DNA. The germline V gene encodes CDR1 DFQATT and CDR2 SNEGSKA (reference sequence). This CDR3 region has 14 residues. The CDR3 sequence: CSAPAGEVTDTQYF.

CDR3 sequence reads: CASSAGTGWNEQFF. This sequence joins TRBV2 and TRBJ2-1; TCRdb's D call of TRBD1 is untestable without DNA. Looked up from germline, CDR1 is SNHLY and CDR2 is FYNNEI. The CDR3 runs 14 residues. The full variable domain, with the rest looked up from reference TRBV2 and TRBJ2-1, is EPEVTQTPSHQVTQMGQEVILRCVPISNHLYFYWYRQILGQKVEFLVSFYNNEISEKSEIFDDQFSVERPDGSNFTLKIRSTKLEDSAMYFCASSAGTGWNEQFFGPGTRLTVL.

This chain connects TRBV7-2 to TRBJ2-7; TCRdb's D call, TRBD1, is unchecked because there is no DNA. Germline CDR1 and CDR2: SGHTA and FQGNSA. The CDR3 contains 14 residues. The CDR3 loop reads CASSLGPGSYEQYF.

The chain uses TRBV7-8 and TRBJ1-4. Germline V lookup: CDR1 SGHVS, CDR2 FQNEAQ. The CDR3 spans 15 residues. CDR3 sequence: CASSLGPRANEKLFF.

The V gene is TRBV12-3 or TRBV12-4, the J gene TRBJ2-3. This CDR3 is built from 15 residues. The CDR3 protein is CASSLPASGTDTQYF.

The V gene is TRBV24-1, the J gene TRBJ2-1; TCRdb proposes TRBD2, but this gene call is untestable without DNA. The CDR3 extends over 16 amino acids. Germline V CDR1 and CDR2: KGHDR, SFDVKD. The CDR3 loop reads CATSDLLGTSFYEQFF.

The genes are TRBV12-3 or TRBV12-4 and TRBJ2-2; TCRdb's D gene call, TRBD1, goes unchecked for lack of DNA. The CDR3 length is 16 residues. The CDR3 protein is CASSFPDNLNTGELFF.

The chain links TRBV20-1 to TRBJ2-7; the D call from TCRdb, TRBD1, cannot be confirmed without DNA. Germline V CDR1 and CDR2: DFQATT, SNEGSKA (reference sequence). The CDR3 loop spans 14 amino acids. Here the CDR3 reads CSARVRGTDYEQYF.

The CDR3 protein is CASSPSTLERGNTIYF. This sequence joins TRBV7-9 and TRBJ1-3. Germline-derived CDR1 and CDR2 are SEHNR and FQNEAQ (reference sequence). The CDR3 sequence is 16 residues long. The variable domain in full, with the rest retrieved from reference TRBV7-9 and TRBJ1-3, is DTGVSQNPRHKITKRGQNVTFRCDPISEHNRLYWYRQTLGQGPEFLTYFQNEAQLEKSRLLSDRFSAERPKGSFSTLEIQRTEQGDSAMYLCASSPSTLERGNTIYFGEGSWLTVV.

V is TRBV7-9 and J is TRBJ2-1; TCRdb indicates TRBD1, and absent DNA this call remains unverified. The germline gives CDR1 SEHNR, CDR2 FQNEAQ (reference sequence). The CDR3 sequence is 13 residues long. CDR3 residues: CASRPGTSDEQFF.

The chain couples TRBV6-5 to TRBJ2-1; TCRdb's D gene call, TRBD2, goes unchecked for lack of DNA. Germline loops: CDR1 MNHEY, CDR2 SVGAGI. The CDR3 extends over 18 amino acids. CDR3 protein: CASSYRGLAGGLDFEQFF.

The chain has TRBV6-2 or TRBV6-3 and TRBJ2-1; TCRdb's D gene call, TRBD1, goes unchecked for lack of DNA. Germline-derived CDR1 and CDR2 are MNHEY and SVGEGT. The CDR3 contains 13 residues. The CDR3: CASSTGSNNEQFF.

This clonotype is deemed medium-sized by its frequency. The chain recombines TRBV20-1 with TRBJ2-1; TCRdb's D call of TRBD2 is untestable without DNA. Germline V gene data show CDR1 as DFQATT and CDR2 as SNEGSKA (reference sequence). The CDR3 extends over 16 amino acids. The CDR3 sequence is CSARDLLAGETNEQFF.

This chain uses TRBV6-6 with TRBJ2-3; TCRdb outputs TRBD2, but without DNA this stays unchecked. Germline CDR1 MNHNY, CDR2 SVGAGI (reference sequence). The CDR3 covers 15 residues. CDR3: CASIHWRENRYTQYF.

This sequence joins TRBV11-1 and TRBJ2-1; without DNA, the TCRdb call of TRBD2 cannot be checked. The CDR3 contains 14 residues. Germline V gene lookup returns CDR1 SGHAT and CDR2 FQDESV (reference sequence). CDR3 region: CASRPSMFNNEQFF.

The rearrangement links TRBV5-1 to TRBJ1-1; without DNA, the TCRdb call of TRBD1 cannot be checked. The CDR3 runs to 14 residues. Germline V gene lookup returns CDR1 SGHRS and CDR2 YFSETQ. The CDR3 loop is CASSFDRGNTEAFF.

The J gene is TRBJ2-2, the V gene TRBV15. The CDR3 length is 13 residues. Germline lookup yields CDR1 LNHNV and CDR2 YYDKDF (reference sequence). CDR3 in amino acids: CATSTRQTGELFF.

The CDR3 sequence is CASRTRGTTTLGNEKLFF. The rearrangement uses TRBV6-5 and TRBJ1-4; TCRdb returns TRBD1, unconfirmable since there is no DNA. CDR3 length: 18 residues. CDR1 and CDR2 (germline): MNHEY, SVGAGI.

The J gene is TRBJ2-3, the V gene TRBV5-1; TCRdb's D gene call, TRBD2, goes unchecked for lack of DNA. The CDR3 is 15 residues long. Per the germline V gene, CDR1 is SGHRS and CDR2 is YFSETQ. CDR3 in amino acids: CASSFLAGSTDTQYF.

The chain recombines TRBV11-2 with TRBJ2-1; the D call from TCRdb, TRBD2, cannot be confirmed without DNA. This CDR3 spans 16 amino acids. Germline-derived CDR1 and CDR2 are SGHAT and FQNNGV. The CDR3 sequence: CASSLVRRDQRDEQFF.

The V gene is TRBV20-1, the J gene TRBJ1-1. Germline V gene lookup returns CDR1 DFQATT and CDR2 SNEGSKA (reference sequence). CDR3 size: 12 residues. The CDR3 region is CSASGGGTEAFF.

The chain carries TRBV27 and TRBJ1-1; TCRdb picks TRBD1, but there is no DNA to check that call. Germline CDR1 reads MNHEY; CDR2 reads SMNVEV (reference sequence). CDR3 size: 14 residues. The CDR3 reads CASSLSFRGRQAFF.

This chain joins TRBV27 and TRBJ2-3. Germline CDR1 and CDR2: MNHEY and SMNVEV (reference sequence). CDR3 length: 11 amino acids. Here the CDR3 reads CASSNGDTQYF.

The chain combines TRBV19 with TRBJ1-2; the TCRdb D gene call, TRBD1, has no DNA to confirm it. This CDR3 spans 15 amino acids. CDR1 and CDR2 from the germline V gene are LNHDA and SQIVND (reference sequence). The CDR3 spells CASSGQGGANYGYTF.

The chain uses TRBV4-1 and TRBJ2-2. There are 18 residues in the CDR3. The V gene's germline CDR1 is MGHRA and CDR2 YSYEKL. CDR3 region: CASSQGSPGLTNTGELFF.